This entry is about one T cell receptor (beta chain). These data are taken from a study of patients and donors after allogeneic stem cell transplantation. The V gene lost 3 bases and the J gene lost 0 bases, with 12 bases spanning the gap. This CDR3 contains 16 residues. Germline V gene sequence: CDR1 KGHSH, CDR2 LQKENI. Each CDR3 protein gets one entry after TCRdb re-called the RT-PCR reads with MiXCR. Of tens of thousands of distinct CDR3 sequences in the sample, around 48% were seen once. The chain recombines TRBV18 with TRBJ1-5, with a possible D match to TRBD1 (5 bases). Sequencing was carried out using blood, either unsorted or a sorted T cell fraction (not recorded which). The clonotype was recovered from a human donor who was either an allogeneic HSCT recipient or a stem cell or donor lymphocyte infusion donor (not recorded which). It is not recorded whose cells these are; they may come from a transplant donor. The CDR3 region has the DNA TGTGCCAGCTCACCCACCCGGGGGGATAGCAATCAGCCCCAGCATTTT. It yields the protein CASSPTRGDSNQPQHF.